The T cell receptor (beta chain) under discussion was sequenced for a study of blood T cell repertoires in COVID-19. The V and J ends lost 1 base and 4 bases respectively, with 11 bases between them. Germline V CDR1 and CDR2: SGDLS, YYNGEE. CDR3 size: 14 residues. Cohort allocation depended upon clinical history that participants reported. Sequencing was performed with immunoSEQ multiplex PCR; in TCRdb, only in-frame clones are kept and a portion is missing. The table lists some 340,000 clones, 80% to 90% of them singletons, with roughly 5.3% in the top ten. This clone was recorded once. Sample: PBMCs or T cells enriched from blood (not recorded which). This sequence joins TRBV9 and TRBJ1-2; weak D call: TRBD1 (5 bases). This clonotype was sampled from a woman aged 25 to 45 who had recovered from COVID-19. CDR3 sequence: CASSVFQGTYGYTF. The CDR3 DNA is TGTGCCAGCAGCGTATTTCAGGGCACCTATGGCTACACCTTC.